The T cell receptor (beta chain) under discussion was sequenced for a study of CD8+CD57+ T cells in acquired aplastic anemia (dated by TCRdb to 2017 to 2018). For context, the study as a whole: DNA extracted from sorted CD4+ and CD8+ cells had a mean of about 3.2 ug, with a range of roughly 0.18 to 27.4 ug. Mean read counts for healthy donor samples were 8.5 million to 10.8 million for CD4+ cells and around 11 million for CD8+ cells.

About this clonotype itself: Its target antigen remains unknown. Base qualities are not provided; no much larger clone lies one nucleotide away.

The investigation overall reported the following: Patients and healthy controls showed no significant difference in CD8+ Simpson's diversity (P=0.060). About 30 CD8+ CDR3 sequences were found in both patients and controls but appeared to be highly expressed in patients and within the immunodominant clones of the patients.

The study deep-sequenced TCR repertoires of sorted CD4+ and CD8+ blood T cells from severe aplastic anemia patients and healthy subjects. Ficoll-Paque density gradient centrifugation was used to isolate peripheral blood mononuclear cells. CD4+ and CD8+ T cells were sorted by FACS or magnetic beads before DNA extraction. V is pruned by 8 bases and J by 9 bases, leaving 4 bases of the junction without a gene match. Based on the germline V gene, the CDR1 and CDR2 sequences are SNHLY and FYNNEI. CDR3 length: 10 amino acids, cysteine to phenylalanine. The read is trimmed to its CDR3 DNA, 30 bases read in frame from base 1. Genomic DNA served as template for TCR beta VDJ combination and CDR3 sequence profiling. An Illumina HiSeq 2000 was used for TCR repertoire sequencing. Turning to the authors' computational methods: Repertoire assessment relied on Simpson's diversity index, CDR3 size and DJ length profiles, and TRBV/TRBJ rearrangement plots. The most abundant DNA sequence in the deep sequencing data was defined as the immunodominant clone. CDR3 amino acid sequences were screened for sharing across subjects and compared with published repertoires and the VDJdb database. The public reads were reanalyzed by TCRdb: fastp trimming at Q25, MiXCR alignment, in-frame beta chains only. Identical CDR3 protein sequences are pooled into one entry, listed with their most common genes and DNA. The V and J calls were determined by TCRdb, not by the authors. This sample comprises 190,000 or so distinct CDR3 sequences, around 60% of them detected only once. Approximately 32% of the sample comes from the top ten.

The sequence is built from TRBV2 and TRBJ2-7; 7 central bases correspond to TRBD2. The material sequenced was sorted CD4+, CD8+, or CD8+CD57+ T cells (not recorded which) from PBMCs. This TCR derives from a human donor in good health. The DNA sequence is given as TGTGCCAGCGACGGGGGGAGGCAGTACTTC. Its coded protein is CASDGGRQYF.